One T cell receptor beta chain is described in this entry. Sequencing was performed with immunoSEQ multiplex PCR; in TCRdb, only in-frame clones are kept and a portion is missing. Of approximately 100,000 clones listed, around 89% are singletons. This record comes from a study of control samples from healthy donors and cancer patients. V lost 1 base to trimming and J lost 0 bases; unmatched junction nucleotides: 6. Germline CDR1 reads LGHNA; CDR2 reads YSLEER. The CDR3 consists of 17 residues. The sequencing input was blood. The clonotype comes from a man aged 25 to 40 in good health. V and J are TRBV4-3 and TRBJ2-3; 8 bases are a match to TRBD2. For the CDR3, the DNA is TGCGCCAGCAGCCAAGTTCTAGCGGGTCTTAGCACAGATACGCAGTATTTT. Translated, it gives CASSQVLAGLSTDTQYF.